The 15 T cell receptor beta chains reported below all come from one sample, sequenced in a study of T cell responses to AZD1222 COVID-19 vaccine. Sequencing was performed with immunoSEQ multiplex PCR; in TCRdb, only in-frame clones are kept and a portion is missing. The data hold around 150,000 clones, with about 90% observed a single time. Material: peripheral blood, obtained on day 0 of AZD1222 vaccination. These receptors all come from an adult in good health.

This clone was seen a few times. The V gene is TRBV5-8, the J gene TRBJ2-7; TRBD2 matches 13 bases. Per the germline V gene, CDR1 is SGHTS and CDR2 is YDEGEE. This CDR3 region has 19 residues. The junction had 9 bases not matched to a gene; V was cut back by 0 bases and J by 0 bases. The CDR3 coding sequence is TGTGCCAGCAGCTTGGATGGGACTAGCGGGACCCCCGGCTCCTACGAGCAGTACTTC. This sequence encodes CASSLDGTSGTPGSYEQYF.

This clone was recorded only once. The V call is TRBV20-1, the J call TRBJ1-2; D not resolved. The length of the CDR3 is 11 residues. Germline-derived CDR1 and CDR2 are DFQATT and SNEGSKA (reference sequence). Between the trimmed V and J ends, which lost 6 bases and 8 bases, there was a span of 13 bases. For the CDR3, the DNA is TGCAGTGCAGTAGGAGGAAGCGGCTACACCTTC. Translated, it gives CSAVGGSGYTF.

The chain couples TRBV6-4 to TRBJ2-1, with 8 bases that match TRBD1. The CDR3 totals 15 residues. Trimming at V came to 3 bases and at J to 5 bases, leaving 6 bases not matched to a gene. Germline values: CDR1 MRHNA, CDR2 SNTAGT. Written as DNA, the CDR3 is TGTGCCAGCAGTGATTCGACAGGGGACAACAATGAGCAGTTCTTC. This sequence encodes CASSDSTGDNNEQFF.

V is TRBV6-2 or TRBV6-3 and J is TRBJ2-1, with 11 bases matching TRBD2. V gave up 5 bases and J gave up 9 bases; unmatched junction bases: 6. Germline-derived CDR1 and CDR2 are MNHEY and SVGEGT. This CDR3 region has 14 residues. As DNA, the CDR3 is TGTGCCAGCAGTGATAGCGGGAGGGCCTTTGAGCAGTTCTTC. Amino acids: CASSDSGRAFEQFF.

The chain couples TRBV7-2 to TRBJ1-2; D gene ambiguous. The CDR3 extends over 14 amino acids. Germline lookup yields CDR1 SGHTA and CDR2 FQGNSA. Trimming stripped 0 bases from V and 5 bases from J, with 10 bases between. The CDR3 sequence: CASSLALFGYGYTF. The CDR3 coding sequence is TGTGCCAGCAGCTTAGCGTTGTTTGGGTATGGCTACACCTTC.

The chain carries TRBV27 and TRBJ2-1; no reliable D call. Trimming removed 0 bases at V and 7 bases at J, with 16 bases between. CDR1 is MNHEY, CDR2 SMNVEV, per germline (reference sequence). CDR3 size: 16 residues. Here the CDR3 DNA reads TGTGCCAGCAGTTTATCCCCAGTGGAGATATGGAATGAGCAGTTCTTC. Amino acid sequence: CASSLSPVEIWNEQFF.

The chain links TRBV25-1 to TRBJ2-5, with 10 bases that match TRBD1. The germline V gene has CDR1 MGHDK and CDR2 SYGVNS. Trimming removed 6 bases from V and 8 bases from J; junction bases left unmatched: 6. The CDR3 runs to 13 residues. The CDR3 coding sequence is TGTGCCAGCAGGCGGACAGGGGGTGATACCCAGTACTTC. It yields the protein CASRRTGGDTQYF.

The rearrangement links TRBV5-5 to TRBJ1-1; D is uncertain. CDR1 is SGHKS and CDR2 is YYEKEE in the germline V gene (reference sequence). V shed 0 bases and J shed 0 bases, with 6 bases lying between them. The CDR3 is made up of 14 amino acids. CDR3 residues: CASSLGRLNTEAFF. CDR3 in DNA: TGTGCCAGCAGCTTGGGTAGATTGAACACTGAAGCTTTCTTT.

This CDR3 is CASSLVGLEAFF. CDR3 DNA sequence: TGTGCCAGCAGCTTGGTAGGGTTGGAAGCTTTCTTT. V gene TRBV5-4 combines with J gene TRBJ1-1; D ambiguous. Trimming removed 0 bases from V and 8 bases from J, with 8 bases in between. The CDR3 extends over 12 amino acids. CDR1 is SGHNT, CDR2 YYREEE, per germline (reference sequence).

The V gene is TRBV7-2, the J gene TRBJ2-7, with 11 bases that match TRBD2. The junction had 3 bases not matched to a gene; V was cut back by 6 bases and J by 5 bases. The CDR3 is 13 residues long. Germline V gene sequence: CDR1 SGHTA, CDR2 FQGNSA. In nucleotides, the CDR3 is TGTGCCAGCAGACTAGCGGGAGTCAACGAGCAGTACTTC. It encodes CASRLAGVNEQYF. Complete variable domain (other parts from reference TRBV7-2 and TRBJ2-7): GAGVSQSPSNKVTEKGKDVELRCDPISGHTALYWYRQSLGQGLEFLIYFQGNSAPDKSGLPSDRFSAERTGGSVSTLTIQRTQQEDSAVYLCASRLAGVNEQYFGPGTRLTVT.

The chain uses TRBV27 and TRBJ1-4, with 8 bases identical to TRBD1. Trimming cost V 2 bases and J 2 bases; bases outside gene matches: 7. The CDR3 runs to 17 residues. Germline V gene sequence: CDR1 MNHEY, CDR2 SMNVEV (reference sequence). The CDR3 sequence is CASSLVGTGGTNEKLFF. The CDR3 DNA follows: TGTGCCAGCAGTTTAGTCGGAACAGGGGGGACTAATGAAAAACTGTTTTTT.

The chain employs TRBV7-2 and TRBJ2-5; 10 positions agree with TRBD2. The CDR3 length is 15 residues. V gave up 5 bases and J gave up 4 bases; unmatched junction bases: 7. The V gene's germline CDR1 is SGHTA and CDR2 FQGNSA. CDR3 loop: CASSPRLAGVETQYF. CDR3 DNA: TGTGCCAGCAGCCCCAGACTAGCGGGCGTAGAGACCCAGTACTTC. The variable domain in full, completed from reference TRBV7-2 and TRBJ2-5, reads GAGVSQSPSNKVTEKGKDVELRCDPISGHTALYWYRQSLGQGLEFLIYFQGNSAPDKSGLPSDRFSAERTGGSVSTLTIQRTQQEDSAVYLCASSPRLAGVETQYFGPGTRLLVL.

The J gene is TRBJ2-3, the V gene TRBV13; 10 nucleotides match TRBD2. The CDR3 extends over 15 amino acids. With V trimmed by 4 bases and J by 0 bases, 1 base remained unmatched. Germline assignment: CDR1 PRHDT and CDR2 FYEKMQ (reference sequence). The CDR3 DNA follows: TGTGCCAGCAGCTCGGGACTAGCGAGCACAGATACGCAGTATTTT. Its translation: CASSSGLASTDTQYF.

The chain joins TRBV5-5 to TRBJ2-7, with D possibly matching TRBD1 (7 bases). V dropped 6 bases and J dropped 0 bases, with 16 bases sitting between them. The CDR3 runs to 15 residues. Germline V gives CDR1 SGHKS, CDR2 YYEKEE (reference sequence). CDR3 bases: TGTGCCAGCAACAAATGGGGGGACAGCTCCTACGAGCAGTACTTC. Its translation is CASNKWGDSSYEQYF. Complete variable domain (other parts from reference TRBV5-5 and TRBJ2-7): DAGVTQSPTHLIKTRGQQVTLRCSPISGHKSVSWYQQVLGQGPQFIFQYYEKEERGRGNFPDRFSARQFPNYSSELNVNALLLGDSALYLCASNKWGDSSYEQYFGPGTRLTVT.

V and J are TRBV5-3 and TRBJ1-3; 7 bases agree with TRBD1. TRBV5-3 carries the ORF label, with uncertain function. Trimming cost V 4 bases and J 7 bases; bases outside gene matches: 8. The CDR3 loop spans 14 amino acids. The CDR3 sequence: CARSPDRAANTIYF. The CDR3, as DNA: TGTGCCAGAAGCCCAGACAGGGCGGCGAACACCATATATTTT.